One and the same sample provided the 16 T cell receptor beta chains below, sequenced in a study of PD-1 blockade in mismatch repair-deficient tumors. The protocol was immunoSEQ multiplex PCR, while the TCRdb copy is restricted to in-frame clones and leaves out a portion. The data show fewer than 100,000 clones, roughly 80% seen once. Sequences were derived from peripheral blood, sampled 12 weeks after starting pembrolizumab. The receptors come from an adult with mismatch repair-deficient cancer.

J is TRBJ2-5 and V is TRBV5-1; D gene uncertain. This CDR3 region has 14 residues. Trimming stripped 3 bases from V and 5 bases from J, with 14 bases between. CDR1 and CDR2 (germline): SGHRS, YFSETQ. The CDR3 DNA sequence: TGCGCCAGCAGCTCAGCTGGAAGGTCGGAGACCCAGTACTTC. It yields the protein CASSSAGRSETQYF.

In nucleotides, the CDR3 is TGTGCCAGTGATATTGACGGATCATATGGCTACACCTTC. Its protein is CASDIDGSYGYTF. The chain recombines TRBV19 with TRBJ1-2; no clear D. The CDR3 has 13 amino acids. CDR1 is LNHDA and CDR2 is SQIVND in the germline V gene (reference sequence). Trimming cost V 8 bases and J 5 bases, with 15 bases left between them.

This chain connects TRBV4-2 to TRBJ2-1; 8 bases are a match to TRBD2. Germline V CDR1 and CDR2: LGHNA, YNFKEQ. This CDR3 comprises 15 residues. The J segment lost 10 bases and the V segment lost 4 bases, leaving 12 bases of the junction unmatched. The CDR3 spells CASSPLAGGYEEQFF. CDR3 sequence (DNA): TGTGCCAGCAGCCCCCTGGCGGGAGGTTATGAAGAGCAGTTCTTC.

This rearrangement joins TRBV11-3 to TRBJ2-7; the match to TRBD1 covers 9 bases. V trimming: 4 bases; J trimming: 3 bases; junction bases outside the gene matches: 4. Germline V gene sequence: CDR1 SGHNT, CDR2 YENEEA. The CDR3 consists of 14 residues. This CDR3 is CASSSGQGGYEQYF. As DNA, the CDR3 is TGTGCCAGCAGCTCGGGACAGGGCGGCTACGAGCAGTACTTC.

The chain employs TRBV7-6 and TRBJ2-1; D possibly matches TRBD1 or TRBD2 (5 bases each). The germline gives CDR1 SGHVS, CDR2 FNYEAQ. This CDR3 is built from 17 residues. Deletions cut 5 bases from V and 6 bases from J, with 23 bases between. The CDR3 nucleotides are TGTGCCAGCAGCCGAGGGACGGCGAGGACCCTAATCAATGAGCAGTTCTTC. Translating it yields CASSRGTARTLINEQFF.

The rearrangement uses TRBV5-1 and TRBJ2-5, with a weak D call TRBD2 (6 bases). The J call is in doubt because the DNA end fits TRBJ2-7 better. Germline V CDR1 and CDR2: SGHRS, YFSETQ. The CDR3 is 14 residues long. The CDR3 protein is CASSLAGDSYEQYF. CDR3 DNA: TGCGCCAGCAGCTTGGCGGGAGACTCCTACGAGCAGTACTTC.

The chain has TRBV6-1 and TRBJ2-1; D not certain. Germline assignment: CDR1 MNHNS and CDR2 SASEGT. The V gene lost 4 bases and the J gene lost 7 bases, with 11 bases spanning the gap. CDR3 length: 13 amino acids. CDR3 DNA: TGTGCCAGCAGTGTAAGACTCCTGAATGAGCAGTTCTTC. Translating it yields CASSVRLLNEQFF.

The rearrangement uses TRBV7-6 and TRBJ1-4; D is unresolved. The ends were cut back, 1 base at V and 0 bases at J, with 9 bases in the middle. Per the germline V gene, CDR1 is SGHVS and CDR2 is FNYEAQ. The CDR3 has 16 residues. CDR3: CASSLVGQATNEKLFF. CDR3 bases: TGTGCCAGCAGCTTAGTGGGCCAGGCAACTAATGAAAAACTGTTTTTT. Together with reference TRBV7-6 and TRBJ1-4, the CDR3 gives the full variable domain: GAGVSQSPRYKVTKRGQDVALRCDPISGHVSLYWYRQALGQGPEFLTYFNYEAQQDKSGLPNDRFSAERPEGSISTLTIQRTEQRDSAMYRCASSLVGQATNEKLFFGSGTQLSVL.

This chain connects TRBV9 to TRBJ2-5; 14 nucleotides match TRBD2. Germline trimming cut 4 bases from V and 4 bases from J; bases unmatched to any gene: 3. There are 15 residues in the CDR3. Germline V lookup: CDR1 SGDLS, CDR2 YYNGEE. CDR3 nucleotides: TGTGCCAGCAGCCTTGGGACTAGCGGGAGAGAGACCCAGTACTTC. Translating gives CASSLGTSGRETQYF.

CDR3 sequence: CASSYGGTEAFF. CDR3 sequence (DNA): TGTGCCAGCAGTTACGGGGGAACTGAAGCTTTCTTT. The chain combines TRBV6-6 with TRBJ1-1, with D possibly being TRBD1 (5 bases). Germline V CDR1 and CDR2: MNHNY, SVGAGI (reference sequence). This CDR3 spans 12 amino acids. Trimming cost V 2 bases and J 5 bases, with 6 bases left between them.

The V and J genes are TRBV5-6 and TRBJ2-7; D is undetermined. There are 12 residues in the CDR3. Germline-derived CDR1 and CDR2 are SGHDT and YYEEEE. The V end was cut by 2 bases, the J end by 4 bases, with 7 bases between. Written as DNA, the CDR3 is TGTGCCAGCAGCTTCGAAGTTTACGAGCAGTACTTC. Residues: CASSFEVYEQYF.

This rearrangement joins TRBV6-5 to TRBJ1-5; TRBD1 matches at 7 bases. The V and J ends lost 4 bases and 4 bases, in that order; junction bases with no gene match: 4. The CDR3 is made up of 14 amino acids. Germline assignment: CDR1 MNHEY and CDR2 SVGAGI. In nucleotides, the CDR3 is TGTGCCAGCAGTTCGGGACAGCAAAATCAGCCCCAGCATTTT. Translating gives CASSSGQQNQPQHF.

The CDR3 nucleotides are TGTGCCAGCAGTAAGACTAGCATTCGGGGGAATGAGCAGTTCTTC. Its translation: CASSKTSIRGNEQFF. The rearrangement joins TRBV27 to TRBJ2-1, with 7 nucleotides matching TRBD2. V dropped 5 bases and J dropped 7; count of bases not matched to a gene: 11. CDR1 and CDR2 (germline): MNHEY, SMNVEV (reference sequence). The CDR3 loop spans 15 amino acids.

This clone was recorded a few times. This chain links TRBV19 with TRBJ2-7, with no clear D. The germline gives CDR1 LNHDA, CDR2 SQIVND (reference sequence). Trimming pared 5 bases from V and 4 bases from J, leaving 12 bases between. CDR3 size: 13 residues. The CDR3 DNA reads TGTGCCAGTAGTCCCAATGAGAGGTACGAGCAGTACTTC. Translating gives CASSPNERYEQYF.

The chain couples TRBV27 to TRBJ1-5; 7 positions match TRBD1. J lost 4 bases, V lost 4 bases, and 4 bases had no gene match. The CDR3 loop spans 14 amino acids. Germline V gene sequence: CDR1 MNHEY, CDR2 SMNVEV (reference sequence). CDR3: CASSYQGGNQPQHF. The CDR3 bases are TGTGCCAGCAGTTATCAGGGGGGGAATCAGCCCCAGCATTTT.

This chain joins TRBV7-6 and TRBJ2-3, with unresolved D. The CDR3 runs to 14 residues. The germline V gene has CDR1 SGHVS and CDR2 FNYEAQ. The germline V and J ends were trimmed by 1 base and 1 base, with 6 bases remaining between them. The CDR3 sequence is CASSLVDGTDTQYF. In nucleotides, the CDR3 is TGTGCCAGCAGCTTAGTGGACGGCACAGATACGCAGTATTTT.